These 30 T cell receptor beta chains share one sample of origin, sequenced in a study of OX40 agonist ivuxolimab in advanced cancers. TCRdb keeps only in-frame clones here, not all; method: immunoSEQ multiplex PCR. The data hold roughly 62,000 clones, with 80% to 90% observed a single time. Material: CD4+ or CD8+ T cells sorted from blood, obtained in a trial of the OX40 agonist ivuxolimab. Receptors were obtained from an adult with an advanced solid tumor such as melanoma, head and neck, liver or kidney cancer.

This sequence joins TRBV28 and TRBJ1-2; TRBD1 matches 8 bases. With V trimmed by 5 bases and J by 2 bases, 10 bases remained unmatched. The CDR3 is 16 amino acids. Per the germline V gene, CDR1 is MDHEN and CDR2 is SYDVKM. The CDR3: CASSESDRAGNYGYTF. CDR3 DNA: TGTGCCAGCAGTGAATCGGACAGGGCCGGCAACTATGGCTACACCTTC.

The CDR3 nucleotides are TGTGCCAGCAGGCGGGGGGGCCCCGAGCAGTACTTC. Its translation is CASRRGGPEQYF. J is TRBJ2-5 and V is TRBV6-1; the match to TRBD2 covers 9 bases. TRBJ2-7 matches the DNA end more closely, so the J call is doubtful. The CDR3 is 12 residues long. Germline-derived CDR1 and CDR2 are MNHNS and SASEGT.

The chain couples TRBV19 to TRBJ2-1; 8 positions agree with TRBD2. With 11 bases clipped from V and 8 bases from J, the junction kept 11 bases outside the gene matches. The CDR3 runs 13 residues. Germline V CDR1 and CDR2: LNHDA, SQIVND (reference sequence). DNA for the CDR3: TGTGCCGGGTCCAAGGCGGGAGGCTATGAGCAGTTCTTC. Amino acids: CAGSKAGGYEQFF.

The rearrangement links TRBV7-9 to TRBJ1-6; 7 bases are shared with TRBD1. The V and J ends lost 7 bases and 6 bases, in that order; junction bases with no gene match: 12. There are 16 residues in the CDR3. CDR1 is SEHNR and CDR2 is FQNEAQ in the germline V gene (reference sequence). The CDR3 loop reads CASTLSGGTANSPLHF. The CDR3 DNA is TGTGCCAGCACCCTCTCCGGCGGGACAGCTAATTCACCCCTCCACTTT.

CDR3 DNA: TGTGCCAGCAGTTGGGACAGGGCGACCCGAGAGACCCAGTACTTC. Translation: CASSWDRATRETQYF. The rearrangement uses TRBV27 and TRBJ2-5; TRBD1 agrees at 9 bases. CDR3 length: 15 residues. Germline CDR1 and CDR2: MNHEY and SMNVEV (reference sequence). V lost 4 bases to trimming and J lost 4 bases; unmatched junction nucleotides: 7.

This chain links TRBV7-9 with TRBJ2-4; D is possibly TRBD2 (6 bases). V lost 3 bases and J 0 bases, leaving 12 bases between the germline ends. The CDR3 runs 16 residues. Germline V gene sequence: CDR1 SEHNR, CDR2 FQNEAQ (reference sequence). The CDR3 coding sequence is TGTGCCAGCAGCTTCGGGGACTCTCTAGCCAAAAACATTCAGTACTTC. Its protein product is CASSFGDSLAKNIQYF.

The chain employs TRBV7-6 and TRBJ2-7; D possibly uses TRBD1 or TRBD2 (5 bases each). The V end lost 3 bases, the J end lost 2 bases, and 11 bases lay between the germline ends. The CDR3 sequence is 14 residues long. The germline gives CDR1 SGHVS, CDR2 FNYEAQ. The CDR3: CASSFRDPPYEQYF. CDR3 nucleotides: TGTGCCAGCAGCTTCAGGGACCCCCCCTACGAGCAGTACTTC.

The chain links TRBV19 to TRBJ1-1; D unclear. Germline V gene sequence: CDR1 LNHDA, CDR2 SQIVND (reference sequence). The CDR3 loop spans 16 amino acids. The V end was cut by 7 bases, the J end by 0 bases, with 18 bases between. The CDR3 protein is CASTFDPSEMNTEAFF. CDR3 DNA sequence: TGTGCCAGTACCTTCGACCCCTCTGAGATGAACACTGAAGCTTTCTTT.

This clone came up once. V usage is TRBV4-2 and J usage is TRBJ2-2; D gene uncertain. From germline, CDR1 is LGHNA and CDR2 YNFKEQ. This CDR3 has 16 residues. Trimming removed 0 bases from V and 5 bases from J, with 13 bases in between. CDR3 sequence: CASSQDAQKGTGELFF. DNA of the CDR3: TGTGCCAGCAGCCAAGATGCCCAGAAGGGAACCGGGGAGCTGTTTTTT.

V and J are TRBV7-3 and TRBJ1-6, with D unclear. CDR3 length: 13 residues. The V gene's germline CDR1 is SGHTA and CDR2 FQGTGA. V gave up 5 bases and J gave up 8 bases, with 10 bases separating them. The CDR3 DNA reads TGTGCCAGCAGCGTGACCCGGGATTCACCCCTCCACTTT. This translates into CASSVTRDSPLHF.

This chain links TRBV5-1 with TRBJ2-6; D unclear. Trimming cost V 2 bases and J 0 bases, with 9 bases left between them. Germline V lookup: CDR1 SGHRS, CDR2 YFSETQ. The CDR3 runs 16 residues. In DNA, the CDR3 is TGCGCCAGCAGCTTCAATCCGGGCTCTGGGGCCAACGTCCTGACTTTC. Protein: CASSFNPGSGANVLTF.

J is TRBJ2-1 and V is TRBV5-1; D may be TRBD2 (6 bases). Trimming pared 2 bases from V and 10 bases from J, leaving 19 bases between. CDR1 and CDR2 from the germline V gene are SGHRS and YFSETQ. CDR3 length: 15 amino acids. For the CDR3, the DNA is TGCGCCAGCAGCTTCGGGGTGGAGGGCTGGCGGGAGCAGTTCTTC. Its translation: CASSFGVEGWREQFF.

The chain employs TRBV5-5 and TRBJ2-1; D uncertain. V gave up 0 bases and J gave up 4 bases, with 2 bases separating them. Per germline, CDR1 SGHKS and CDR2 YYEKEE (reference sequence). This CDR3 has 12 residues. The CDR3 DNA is TGTGCCAGCAGCTTGGCATACAATGAGCAGTTCTTC. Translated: CASSLAYNEQFF.

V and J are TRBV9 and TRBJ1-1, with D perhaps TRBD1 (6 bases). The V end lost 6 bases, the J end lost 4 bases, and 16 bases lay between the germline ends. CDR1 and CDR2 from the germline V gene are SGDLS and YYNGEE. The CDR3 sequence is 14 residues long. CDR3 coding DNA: TGTGCCAGCAACATTTCCCAGGGGCGCACTGAAGCTTTCTTT. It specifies CASNISQGRTEAFF.

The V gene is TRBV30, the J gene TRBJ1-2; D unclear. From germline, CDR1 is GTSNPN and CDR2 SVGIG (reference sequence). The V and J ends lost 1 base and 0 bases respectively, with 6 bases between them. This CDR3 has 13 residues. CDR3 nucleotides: TGTGCCTGGAGTGGGCAGGCTAACTATGGCTACACCTTC. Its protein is CAWSGQANYGYTF.

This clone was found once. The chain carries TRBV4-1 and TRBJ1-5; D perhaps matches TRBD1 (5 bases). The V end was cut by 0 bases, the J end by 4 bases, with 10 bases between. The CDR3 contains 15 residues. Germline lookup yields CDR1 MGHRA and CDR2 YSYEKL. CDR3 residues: CASSQEGVRNQPQHF. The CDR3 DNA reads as TGCGCCAGCAGCCAAGAAGGGGTCCGGAATCAGCCCCAGCATTTT.

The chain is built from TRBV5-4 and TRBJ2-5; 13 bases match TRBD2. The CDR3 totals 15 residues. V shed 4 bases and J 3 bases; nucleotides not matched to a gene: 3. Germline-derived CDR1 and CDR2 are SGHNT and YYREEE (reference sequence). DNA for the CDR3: TGTGCCAGCAGCCATGGACTAGCGGGGGAAGAGACCCAGTACTTC. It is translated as CASSHGLAGEETQYF.

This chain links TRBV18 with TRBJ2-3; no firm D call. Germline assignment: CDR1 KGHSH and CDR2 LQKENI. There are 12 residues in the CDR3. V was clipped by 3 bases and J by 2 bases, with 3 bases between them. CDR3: CASSPPTDTQYF. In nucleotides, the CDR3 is TGTGCCAGCTCACCTCCCACAGATACGCAGTATTTT. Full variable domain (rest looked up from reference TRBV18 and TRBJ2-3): NAGVMQNPRHLVRRRGQEARLRCSPMKGHSHVYWYRQLPEEGLKFMVYLQKENIIDESGMPKERFSAEFPKEGPSILRIQQVVRGDSAAYFCASSPPTDTQYFGPGTRLTVL.

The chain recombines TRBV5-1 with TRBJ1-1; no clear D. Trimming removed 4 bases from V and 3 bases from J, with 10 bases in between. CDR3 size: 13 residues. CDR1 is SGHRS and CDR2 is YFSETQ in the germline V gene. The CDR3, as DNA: TGCGCCAGCAGCGGAAACACGTACACTGAAGCTTTCTTT. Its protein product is CASSGNTYTEAFF.

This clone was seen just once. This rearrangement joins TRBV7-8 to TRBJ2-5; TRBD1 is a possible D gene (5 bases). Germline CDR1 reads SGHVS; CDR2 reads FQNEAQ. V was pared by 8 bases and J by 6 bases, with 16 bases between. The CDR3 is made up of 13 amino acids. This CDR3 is CASSWQGRQTQYF. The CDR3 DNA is TGTGCCAGCTCCTGGCAGGGCAGACAGACCCAGTACTTC.

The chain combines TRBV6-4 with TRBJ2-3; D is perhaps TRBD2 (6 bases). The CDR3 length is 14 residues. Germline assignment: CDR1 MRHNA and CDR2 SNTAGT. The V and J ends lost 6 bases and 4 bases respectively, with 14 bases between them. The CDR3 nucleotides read TGTGCCAGCAGCCCCAGAGCGGGTCCAGATACGCAGTATTTT. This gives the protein CASSPRAGPDTQYF.

The CDR3 spells CSVEESVSTDTQYF. CDR3 DNA sequence: TGCAGCGTTGAAGAGTCAGTCAGCACAGATACGCAGTATTTT. The chain joins TRBV29-1 to TRBJ2-3; D is ambiguous. Germline CDR1 is SQVTM and CDR2 is ANQGSEA. This CDR3 is 14 amino acids long. V was shortened by 0 bases and J by 0 bases, with 7 bases between the two germline ends.

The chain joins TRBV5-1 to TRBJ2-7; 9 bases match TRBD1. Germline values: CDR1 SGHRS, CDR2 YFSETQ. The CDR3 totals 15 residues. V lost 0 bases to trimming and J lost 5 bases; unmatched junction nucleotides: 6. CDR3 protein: CASSLAGTGKHEQYF. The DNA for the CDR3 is TGCGCCAGCAGCTTGGCCGGGACAGGGAAACACGAGCAGTACTTC.

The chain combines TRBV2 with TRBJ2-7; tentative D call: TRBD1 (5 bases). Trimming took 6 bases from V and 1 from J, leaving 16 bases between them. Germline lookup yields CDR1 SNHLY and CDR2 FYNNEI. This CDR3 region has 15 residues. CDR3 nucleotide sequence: TGTGCCAGCAGAGTCAACAGACAGAATTCCTACGAGCAGTACTTC. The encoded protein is CASRVNRQNSYEQYF.

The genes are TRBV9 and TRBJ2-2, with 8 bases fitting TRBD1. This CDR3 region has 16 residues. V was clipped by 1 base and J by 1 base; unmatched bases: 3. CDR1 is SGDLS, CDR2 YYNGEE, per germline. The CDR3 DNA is TGTGCCAGCAGCGTATCCGGGACAGGGAACACCGGGGAGCTGTTTTTT. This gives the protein CASSVSGTGNTGELFF.

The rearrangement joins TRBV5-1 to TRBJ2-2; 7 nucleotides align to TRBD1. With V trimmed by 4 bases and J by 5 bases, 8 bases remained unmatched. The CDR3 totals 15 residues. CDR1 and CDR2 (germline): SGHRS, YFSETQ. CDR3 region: CASSVGQRVTGELFF. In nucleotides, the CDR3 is TGCGCCAGCAGCGTGGGACAGAGGGTGACCGGGGAGCTGTTTTTT.

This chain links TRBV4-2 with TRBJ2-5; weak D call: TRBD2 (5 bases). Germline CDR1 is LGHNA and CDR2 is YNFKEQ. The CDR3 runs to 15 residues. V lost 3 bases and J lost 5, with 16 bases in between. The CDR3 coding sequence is TGTGCCAGCAGCCAGGCGACCGGGAAGGCGGAGACCCAGTACTTC. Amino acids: CASSQATGKAETQYF.

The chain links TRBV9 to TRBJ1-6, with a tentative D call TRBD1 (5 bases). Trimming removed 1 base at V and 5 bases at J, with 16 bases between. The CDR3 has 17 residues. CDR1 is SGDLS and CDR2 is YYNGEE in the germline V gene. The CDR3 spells CASSVTAGTSNNSPLHF. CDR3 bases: TGTGCCAGCAGCGTAACAGCCGGGACGTCTAATAATTCACCCCTCCACTTT.

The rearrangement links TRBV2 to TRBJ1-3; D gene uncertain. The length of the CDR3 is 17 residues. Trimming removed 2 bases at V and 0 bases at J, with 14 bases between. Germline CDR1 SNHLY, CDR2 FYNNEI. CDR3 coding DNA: TGTGCCAGCAGTGAAACCGTGACCCTAAACTCTGGAAACACCATATATTTT. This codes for CASSETVTLNSGNTIYF.

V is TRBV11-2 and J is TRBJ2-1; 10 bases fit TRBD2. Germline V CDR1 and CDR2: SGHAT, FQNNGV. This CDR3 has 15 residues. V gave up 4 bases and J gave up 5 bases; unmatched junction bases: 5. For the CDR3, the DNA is TGTGCCAGCAGCTATTTAGCGGGAGGTCACAATGAGCAGTTCTTC. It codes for CASSYLAGGHNEQFF.